Below, 16 T cell receptor beta chains from the same sample are listed, as sequenced in a study of T cell responses to AZD1222 COVID-19 vaccine. TCRdb keeps only in-frame clones here, not all; method: immunoSEQ multiplex PCR. This repertoire shows 110,000 to 150,000 clones, just under 95% found once; its top ten account for approximately 1.5%. The sequencing here drew on peripheral blood, taken on day 0 of AZD1222 vaccination. The receptor set was obtained from an adult in good health.

The chain joins TRBV5-1 to TRBJ2-7; 8 nucleotides agree with TRBD2. The CDR3 runs 14 residues. V gave up 0 bases and J gave up 3 bases; unmatched junction bases: 2. CDR1 and CDR2 (germline): SGHRS, YFSETQ. The CDR3 DNA reads TGCGCCAGCAGCTTGGGACTAGCGAACTACGAGCAGTACTTC. Amino acid sequence: CASSLGLANYEQYF.

This chain connects TRBV5-1 to TRBJ2-7, with 9 bases matching TRBD2. The germline CDR1 and CDR2 sequences are SGHRS and YFSETQ. V lost 2 bases, J lost 0 bases, and 6 bases stayed unmatched. CDR3 size: 16 residues. The CDR3 sequence is CASSFTSGQPSYEQYF. CDR3 in DNA: TGCGCCAGCAGCTTTACTAGCGGGCAACCCTCCTACGAGCAGTACTTC.

The table lists this clone with a few counts. The chain's CDR3 is CASSFEDSGNTIYF. The CDR3, as DNA: TGTGCCAGCAGCTTTGAAGACTCTGGAAACACCATATATTTT. V gene TRBV12-1 combines with J gene TRBJ1-3. TRBV12-1 is annotated as a pseudogene. The CDR3 covers 14 residues.

V usage is TRBV27 and J usage is TRBJ1-6; D is unresolved. Trimming pared 2 bases from V and 8 bases from J, leaving 16 bases between. The germline CDR1 and CDR2 sequences are MNHEY and SMNVEV (reference sequence). The CDR3 length is 16 residues. The CDR3 protein is CASSLIGSADYSPLHF. The CDR3 region has the DNA TGTGCCAGCAGTTTAATCGGGTCAGCAGATTATTCACCCCTCCACTTT.

V gene TRBV21-1 combines with J gene TRBJ1-6; the D call TRBD1 from the table was never checked on the DNA. TRBV21-1 has pseudogene status. The CDR3 contains 17 residues. The CDR3 spells CASSLTATGRSASPLHF. In DNA form, the CDR3 reads TGTGCCAGCAGCCTTACTGCAACAGGTCGCAGTGCTTCACCCCTCCACTTT.

CDR3 region: CASSLGQPQHF. In DNA form, the CDR3 reads TGTGCCAGCAGTCTGGGTCAGCCCCAGCATTTT. V and J are TRBV2 and TRBJ1-5, with unresolved D. The germline V and J ends were trimmed by 5 bases and 6 bases, with 5 bases remaining between them. Germline lookup yields CDR1 SNHLY and CDR2 FYNNEI. The CDR3 totals 11 residues.

The chain recombines TRBV6-5 with TRBJ1-4; TRBD1 agrees at 8 bases. The germline CDR1 and CDR2 sequences are MNHEY and SVGAGI. Trimming removed 2 bases from V and 6 bases from J; junction bases left unmatched: 8. The length of the CDR3 is 16 residues. The CDR3 spells CASSYTYRGYHEKLFF. CDR3 sequence (DNA): TGTGCCAGCAGTTACACCTACAGGGGGTATCATGAAAAACTGTTTTTT.

A single count supports this clone. The V and J genes are TRBV7-9 and TRBJ1-6; perhaps TRBD1 as D (6 bases). The length of the CDR3 is 14 residues. Between the trimmed V and J ends, which lost 3 bases and 3 bases, there was a span of 6 bases. Germline CDR1 is SEHNR and CDR2 is FQNEAQ (reference sequence). CDR3 DNA: TGTGCCAGCAGCTTGGACAGCTATAATTCACCCCTCCACTTT. Translating it yields CASSLDSYNSPLHF.

CDR3 DNA sequence: TGTGCCAGCGGATCCCGGGACAGGGGGCGAGCTGAAAAACTGTTTTTT. Its protein product is CASGSRDRGRAEKLFF. This rearrangement joins TRBV27 to TRBJ1-4; the match to TRBD1 covers 12 bases. After removal of 8 bases from V and 7 bases from J, the junction contained 11 bases not matched to a gene. CDR1 and CDR2 from the germline V gene are MNHEY and SMNVEV (reference sequence). CDR3 length equals 16 residues.

The chain joins TRBV13 to TRBJ1-4; D gene unclear. Germline V gene lookup returns CDR1 PRHDT and CDR2 FYEKMQ (reference sequence). CDR3 length: 15 residues. Trimming took 6 bases from V and 8 from J, leaving 19 bases between them. The CDR3 bases are TGTGCCAGCAGTTTTTGGGGTCGGGAAGGGGAAAAACTGTTTTTT. Amino acid sequence: CASSFWGREGEKLFF. The full variable domain, in which reference TRBV13 and TRBJ1-4 provide the parts outside the CDR3, is AAGVIQSPRHLIKEKRETATLKCYPIPRHDTVYWYQQGPGQDPQFLISFYEKMQSDKGSIPDRFSAQQFSDYHSELNMSSLELGDSALYFCASSFWGREGEKLFFGSGTQLSVL.

This chain joins TRBV6-1 and TRBJ2-5; 8 bases are shared with TRBD2. CDR3 length equals 14 residues. CDR1 and CDR2 from the germline V gene are MNHNS and SASEGT. The J segment lost 2 bases and the V segment lost 4 bases, leaving 3 bases of the junction unmatched. The CDR3 loop is CASSVAGPQETQYF. In DNA, the CDR3 is TGTGCCAGCAGTGTAGCGGGACCTCAAGAGACCCAGTACTTC.

This clone is a singleton in its sample. The chain employs TRBV11-3 and TRBJ2-3; 8 nucleotides agree with TRBD2. The germline V gene has CDR1 SGHNT and CDR2 YENEEA. The length of the CDR3 is 15 residues. The V segment lost 3 bases and the J segment 2 bases; nucleotides outside the gene matches: 4. The CDR3 DNA sequence: TGTGCCAGCAGCTTTTCGGGAGGGTCCACAGATACGCAGTATTTT. Encoded protein: CASSFSGGSTDTQYF.

This clone was detected a few times. The chain uses TRBV5-1 and TRBJ2-7; perhaps TRBD1 as D (5 bases). V was clipped by 1 base and J by 2 bases, with 7 bases between them. In germline, CDR1 is SGHRS, CDR2 YFSETQ. The CDR3 extends over 13 amino acids. The CDR3 loop is CASSLRQPYEQYF. DNA for the CDR3: TGCGCCAGCAGCTTGAGACAGCCCTACGAGCAGTACTTC.

This chain links TRBV2 with TRBJ2-1; the D is unclear. Trimming removed 5 bases from V and 6 bases from J, with 14 bases in between. Germline V gene lookup returns CDR1 SNHLY and CDR2 FYNNEI. The CDR3 runs to 14 residues. The CDR3 region is CASSFRVDGNEQFF. For the CDR3, the DNA is TGTGCCAGCAGTTTCCGGGTCGACGGCAATGAGCAGTTCTTC. Combining the CDR3 with reference TRBV2 and TRBJ2-1 gives the whole variable domain EPEVTQTPSHQVTQMGQEVILRCVPISNHLYFYWYRQILGQKVEFLVSFYNNEISEKSEIFDDQFSVERPDGSNFTLKIRSTKLEDSAMYFCASSFRVDGNEQFFGPGTRLTVL.

The chain couples TRBV19 to TRBJ1-4; D possibly corresponds to TRBD1 (5 bases). The germline V gene has CDR1 LNHDA and CDR2 SQIVND (reference sequence). Trimming left V 3 bases short and J 10 bases short, with 12 bases between. The CDR3 is made up of 13 amino acids. CDR3 residues: CASSISTGRKLFF. Here the CDR3 DNA reads TGTGCCAGTAGTATCTCCACAGGCAGAAAACTGTTTTTT. The full variable domain, its missing parts supplied by reference TRBV19 and TRBJ1-4, is DGGITQSPKYLFRKEGQNVTLSCEQNLNHDAMYWYRQDPGQGLRLIYYSQIVNDFQKGDIAEGYSVSREKKESFPLTVTSAQKNPTAFYLCASSISTGRKLFFGSGTQLSVL.

The gene calls are TRBV18 and TRBJ2-2; D assignment may be TRBD1 or TRBD2 (5 bases each). Per germline, CDR1 KGHSH and CDR2 LQKENI. V was trimmed by 0 bases and J by 6 bases, leaving 23 bases between them. This CDR3 is built from 19 residues. The CDR3 DNA follows: TGTGCCAGCTCACCACCGAACCGGGACGTAATTCAAAACTCCGGGGAGCTGTTTTTT. Protein product: CASSPPNRDVIQNSGELFF.